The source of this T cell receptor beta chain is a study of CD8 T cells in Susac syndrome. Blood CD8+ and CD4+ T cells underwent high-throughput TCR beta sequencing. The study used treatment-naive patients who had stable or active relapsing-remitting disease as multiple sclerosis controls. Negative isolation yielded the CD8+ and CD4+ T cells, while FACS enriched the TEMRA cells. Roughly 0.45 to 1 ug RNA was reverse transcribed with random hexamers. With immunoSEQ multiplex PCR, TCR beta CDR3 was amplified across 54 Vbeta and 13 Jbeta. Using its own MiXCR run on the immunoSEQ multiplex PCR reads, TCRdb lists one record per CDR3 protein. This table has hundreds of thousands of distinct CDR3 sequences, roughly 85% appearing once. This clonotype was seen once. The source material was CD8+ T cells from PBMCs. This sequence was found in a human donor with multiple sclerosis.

The CDR3 sequence is CASSLPGTGFNSPLHF. In DNA form, the CDR3 reads TGTGCCAGCAGCTTGCCCGGGACAGGGTTCAATTCACCCCTCCACTTT. V gene TRBV5-5 combines with J gene TRBJ1-6; the match to TRBD1 covers 9 bases. Germline V CDR1 and CDR2: SGHKS, YYEKEE (reference sequence). Losses at the gene ends were 1 base for V and 7 bases for J; bases not matched to a gene: 6. There are 16 residues in the CDR3.